Listed below are T cell receptor beta chains from one sample, sequenced in a study of early T cells in non-severe SARS-CoV-2 infection. TCRdb fed the 5' RACE reads into MiXCR, producing one record per CDR3 protein. The sample consists of roughly 100,000 distinct CDR3 sequences, about 13% of them appearing once. The material sequenced was whole blood. Every receptor here comes from an adult who was a healthcare worker with PCR-confirmed SARS-CoV-2 infection or an uninfected control (not recorded which). Both conserved end residues are part of each CDR3. The D gene is left open where the match is weak. Only part of the rows carry a size: once, few, many, or a class if the clone is expanded.

J gene	V gene	clone size	D gene	CDR3 DNA	CDR3 protein
TRBJ2-7	TRBV29-1	NA	NA	TGCAGCGTTGAAGGGGTGGTGGCGGATCAGGGCCGGGTAACCTACGAGCAGTACTTC	CSVEGVVADQGRVTYEQYF
TRBJ1-1	TRBV27	NA	NA	TGTGCCAGCAGACCTCTCGGATCTAACACTGAAGCTTTCTTT	CASRPLGSNTEAFF
TRBJ2-7	TRBV7-9	many	NA	TGTGCCAGCAGCTTTACAACAGGGACCTACGAGCAGTACTTC	CASSFTTGTYEQYF
TRBJ1-4	TRBV3-1	NA	NA	TGTGCCAGCCAGGCGGGACGTAATGAAAAACTGTTTTTT	CASQAGRNEKLFF
TRBJ2-3	TRBV7-9	many	TRBD2	TGTGCCACCACCTCACTAGCGGGGGTCACAGATACGCAGTATTTT	CATTSLAGVTDTQYF
TRBJ2-2	TRBV29-1	NA	TRBD2	TGCAGCCCAAGACTAGCGGGGTGCACCGGGGAGCTGTTTTTT	CSPRLAGCTGELFF
TRBJ1-1	TRBV7-9	few	NA	TGTGCCAGCAGCTTTGAGAGGGTGAGGGCTGAAGCTTTCTTT	CASSFERVRAEAFF
TRBJ2-5	TRBV11-2	few	TRBD2	TGTGCCAGCAGCTTACTAGCGGGGGGGCCAGAGACCCAGTACTTC	CASSLLAGGPETQYF
TRBJ1-2	TRBV6-5	NA	TRBD1	TGTGCCAGCAGTTACGACGGGACAGGGTATGGCTACACCTTC	CASSYDGTGYGYTF
TRBJ1-3	TRBV18	few	NA	TGTGCCAGCTCACCACCTGTTATCGGAAGGGGAAACACCATATATTTT	CASSPPVIGRGNTIYF
TRBJ2-3	TRBV20-1	many	TRBD1	TGCAGTGCTAGAGACCCGACAGGGGGCACAGATACGCAGTATTTT	CSARDPTGGTDTQYF
TRBJ1-5	TRBV7-2	few	NA	TGTGCCAGCAGCTCCAACAATCAGCCCCAGCATTTT	CASSSNNQPQHF
TRBJ1-5	TRBV28	NA	NA	TGTGCCACCAGGCGGGTTGCTAATCAGCCCCAGCATTTT	CATRRVANQPQHF
TRBJ2-5	TRBV12-3/TRBV12-4	many	NA	TGTGCCAGCAGTTTGAACAGACAAGAGACCCAGTACTTC	CASSLNRQETQYF
TRBJ2-4	TRBV20-1	few	NA	TGCAGTGCTGGGGGGCCTTGGCTCGGGTCCAAAAACATTCAGTACTTC	CSAGGPWLGSKNIQYF
TRBJ2-1	TRBV20-1	NA	NA	TGCAGTGCTAGGGAGGGGGGGCATACCCTAAGTGGGCAGTTCTTC	CSAREGGHTLSGQFF
TRBJ1-2	TRBV28	NA	NA	TGTGCCAGCAGTTTCCTTGGGGGGGCGCATGGCTACACCTTC	CASSFLGGAHGYTF
TRBJ1-2	TRBV12-3/TRBV12-4	NA	NA	TGTGCCAGCAGTTTTGTGGTTAACTATGGCTACACCTTC	CASSFVVNYGYTF
TRBJ2-2	TRBV2	few	NA	TGTGCCAGCATCCGACACGCCTCAACCGGGGAGCTGTTTTTT	CASIRHASTGELFF
TRBJ1-6	TRBV7-9	few	NA	TGTGCCAGCAGCTTAGCCGGGTTTGGCACACCCCTCCACTTT	CASSLAGFGTPLHF
TRBJ2-2	TRBV4-1	NA	NA	TGCGCCAGCAGCCAAGTTTTGGCCAGGCTGAACACCGGGGAGCTGTTTTTT	CASSQVLARLNTGELFF
TRBJ2-7	TRBV24-1	few	NA	TGTGCCACCAGTGAGGGCCAAGAACCGAACTACGAGCAGTACTTC	CATSEGQEPNYEQYF
TRBJ2-5	TRBV7-9	many	NA	TGTGCCAGCAGCTCGGACGCCGACAGGAAACCCACCCAGTACTTC	CASSSDADRKPTQYF
TRBJ1-2	TRBV24-1	many	NA	TGTGCCACCAGTGATTCGCCCCGGACTGGCTACACCTTC	CATSDSPRTGYTF
TRBJ1-3	TRBV12-3/TRBV12-4	few	NA	TGTGCCAGCAGTTTAGTTCAGGGGACCATATATTTT	CASSLVQGTIYF
TRBJ1-2	TRBV13	few	TRBD1	TGTGCCAGCAGCCCCCCGGGACAGTTTAACTATGGCTACACCTTC	CASSPPGQFNYGYTF
TRBJ2-1	TRBV5-1	few	NA	TGCGCCAGCAGCTTCGGGCCCTCCTACAATGAGCAGTTCTTC	CASSFGPSYNEQFF
TRBJ2-5	TRBV6-2/TRBV6-3	few	NA	TGTGCCAGCAGTGCATGGACAGCACAAGAGACCCAGTACTTC	CASSAWTAQETQYF
TRBJ2-7	TRBV5-7	NA	TRBD2	TGTGCCAGCAGCTCACAACGACCTGACCGAAGCGGGGTGAAATACGAGCAGTACTTC	CASSSQRPDRSGVKYEQYF
TRBJ2-2	TRBV7-9	many	TRBD1	TGTGCCAGCAGCGTCAACAGGGGCACCGGGGAGCTGTTTTTT	CASSVNRGTGELFF
TRBJ2-1	TRBV7-6	many	NA	TGTGCCAGCAGCCTACTGGGGGAAGGTGAGCAGTTCTTC	CASSLLGEGEQFF